The T cell receptor beta chain under discussion was sequenced for a study of identical twins. TCRdb reanalysed the 5' RACE reads using MiXCR and keeps one entry per CDR3 protein. There are around 340,000 distinct CDR3 sequences in the sample; roughly 9% occur only once, and under 10% lies in the top ten. This clonotype was detected many times. Germline CDR1 is MNHNY and CDR2 is SVGAGI (reference sequence). Trimming removed 2 bases from V and 5 bases from J, with 4 bases in between. This CDR3 has 12 amino acids. This clonotype originated in a woman between 45 and 65 years old in good health. Sequencing input: naive T cells sorted from blood. The chain joins TRBV6-6 to TRBJ1-5; D call uncertain. CDR3 loop: CASSYGDQPQHF. CDR3 DNA: TGTGCCAGCAGTTACGGGGATCAGCCCCAGCATTTT.